Below, one T cell receptor (beta chain) is given with its context. Between the trimmed V and J ends, which lost 4 bases and 7 bases, there was a span of 11 bases. Germline lookup yields CDR1 SGHRS and CDR2 YFSETQ. This CDR3 has 12 amino acids. In the original analysis: By means of reference gene primer amplification, nucleated cell counts were estimated. Profiled with immunoSEQ multiplex PCR; TCRdb holds only in-frame clones, not every one. Clone size and V and J calls were adopted from that table, with D and trimming inferred from the DNA. This sample has 300,000 to 400,000 clones; around four fifths occur once, and the top ten carry around 3%. This sample is part of a study of blood T cell repertoires in COVID-19. Study-wide context: Specimens from acute and convalescent COVID-19 originated in the United States, Italy and Spain. In each case, the material was cDNA or gDNA derived from T cells, B-cell-depleted T cells, or PBMCs.

This sequence was found in a man under 40 with active or convalescent COVID-19. The sequenced material came from peripheral blood. The chain employs TRBV5-1 and TRBJ1-2; possible D gene TRBD1, 6 bases. The CDR3 loop is CASSMDRSGYTF. DNA for the CDR3: TGCGCCAGCAGCATGGACAGAAGTGGCTACACCTTC.